One sample yielded the 15 T cell receptor beta chains listed below, sequenced in a study of T-cell reconstitution after alpha-beta-depleted transplantation in children. Molecular barcoding with unique molecular identifiers was used for the TCRbeta library. TCRdb reprocessed the PCR reads with MiXCR, giving one entry per CDR3 protein. Counted here are approximately 630,000 distinct CDR3 sequences, approximately 14% occurring once; the ten biggest clones make up about 0.79%. The source was PBMCs, collected before TCRalphabeta/CD19-depleted stem cell transplant. The receptor source for this set is a girl aged 2-10 years with congenital amegakaryocytic thrombocytopenia, due to receive a stem cell transplant.

This chain uses TRBV5-1 with TRBJ2-5; 8 bases are a match to TRBD2. In germline, CDR1 is SGHRS, CDR2 YFSETQ. V lost 4 bases and J lost 0; bases outside the gene matches: 8. This CDR3 region has 16 residues. Here the CDR3 DNA reads TGCGCCAGCAGCCTCCCGACTAGCGCGAACCAAGAGACCCAGTACTTC. Translation: CASSLPTSANQETQYF.

The chain joins TRBV5-1 to TRBJ2-1, with D possibly TRBD2 on 5 matching bases. This CDR3 has 16 amino acids. Germline assignment: CDR1 SGHRS and CDR2 YFSETQ. Trimming removed 0 bases from V and 2 bases from J, with 12 bases in between. The CDR3 nucleotides are TGCGCCAGCAGCTTGGAGGTGACTAAGGCCTACAATGAGCAGTTCTTC. Translated: CASSLEVTKAYNEQFF.

The chain uses TRBV28 and TRBJ2-1; D is uncertain. CDR3 length equals 13 residues. The V end lost 10 bases, the J end lost 9 bases, and 19 bases lay between the germline ends. In germline, CDR1 is MDHEN, CDR2 SYDVKM. The DNA for the CDR3 is TGTGCCACTACCGGGTTTGAAAAGGGTGAGCAGTTCTTC. Translated: CATTGFEKGEQFF.

The rearrangement links TRBV12-3 or TRBV12-4 to TRBJ1-1; possibly TRBD1 for D (6 bases). V was shortened by 3 bases and J by 6 bases, with 14 bases between the two germline ends. This CDR3 contains 14 residues. CDR3 region: CASSLSQGWPEAFF. CDR3 nucleotides: TGTGCCAGCAGTTTGTCCCAGGGGTGGCCTGAAGCTTTCTTT.

This clonotype was found a few times. The chain carries TRBV7-9 and TRBJ2-1, with 10 bases matching TRBD2. Germline V gives CDR1 SEHNR, CDR2 FQNEAQ (reference sequence). V gave up 3 bases and J gave up 0 bases; unmatched junction bases: 5. This CDR3 has 17 amino acids. The DNA of the CDR3 is TGTGCCAGCAGCTTCCAAGCGGGAGGGCCCTCCTACAATGAGCAGTTCTTC. It encodes CASSFQAGGPSYNEQFF.

There are a few counts of this clonotype. The rearrangement joins TRBV4-1 to TRBJ1-5; 7 nucleotides align to TRBD1. This CDR3 contains 17 residues. V dropped 3 bases and J dropped 5; count of bases not matched to a gene: 13. The germline V gene encodes CDR1 MGHRA and CDR2 YSYEKL. The DNA of the CDR3 is TGCGCCAGCAGCCATCACAGCGACAGGGCGGACTATCAGCCCCAGCATTTT. Protein sequence: CASSHHSDRADYQPQHF.

The J gene is TRBJ2-1, the V gene TRBV3-1; D gene ambiguous. CDR1 and CDR2 (germline): LGHDT, YNNKEL (reference sequence). This CDR3 has 13 amino acids. The V end lost 1 base, the J end lost 8 bases, and 9 bases lay between the germline ends. The CDR3: CASSQGSLDEQFF. The CDR3 DNA is TGTGCCAGCAGCCAAGGGTCCCTGGATGAGCAGTTCTTC.

V is TRBV10-3 and J is TRBJ2-3; TRBD1 matches at 8 bases. Losses at the gene ends were 3 bases for V and 3 bases for J; bases not matched to a gene: 17. Germline CDR1 ENHRY, CDR2 SYGVKD. The CDR3 totals 19 residues. Here the CDR3 DNA reads TGTGCCATCAGTGAATCTCTAACAGGGGGTTTCCATTGGACAGATACGCAGTATTTT. Protein: CAISESLTGGFHWTDTQYF.

This rearrangement joins TRBV6-1 to TRBJ2-5, with TRBD1 matching 9 bases. The CDR3 is made up of 15 amino acids. Germline CDR1 is MNHNS and CDR2 is SASEGT. V shed 6 bases and J 4 bases; nucleotides not matched to a gene: 9. The CDR3 DNA reads TGTGCCAGCAGGGAACTACAGGGGGCAGGAGAGACCCAGTACTTC. This sequence encodes CASRELQGAGETQYF.

This clonotype has at least ten counts. The genes are TRBV5-1 and TRBJ2-7, with 7 nucleotides matching TRBD2. This CDR3 spans 15 amino acids. The junction had 7 bases not matched to a gene; V was cut back by 2 bases and J by 2 bases. Germline-derived CDR1 and CDR2 are SGHRS and YFSETQ. CDR3 protein: CASSLQLAPPYEQYF. CDR3 DNA sequence: TGCGCCAGCAGCTTACAACTAGCGCCTCCCTACGAGCAGTACTTC.

The chain recombines TRBV18 with TRBJ2-5, with D possibly being TRBD1 (5 bases). The V end was cut by 2 bases, the J end by 6 bases, with 10 bases between. The CDR3 has 13 residues. Germline loops: CDR1 KGHSH, CDR2 LQKENI. CDR3 in amino acids: CASSPGDSQTQYF. The CDR3 DNA follows: TGTGCCAGCTCACCAGGCGACAGCCAGACCCAGTACTTC.

The chain couples TRBV5-1 to TRBJ2-1; D remains unclear. Germline V gene lookup returns CDR1 SGHRS and CDR2 YFSETQ. Between the trimmed V and J ends, which lost 6 bases and 14 bases, there was a span of 6 bases. The CDR3 sequence is 8 residues long. The CDR3: CASTHEFF. DNA for the CDR3: TGCGCCAGCACTCACGAGTTCTTC.

This clonotype was observed at least ten times. This chain joins TRBV12-3 or TRBV12-4 and TRBJ1-2, with 8 bases fitting TRBD1. J was trimmed by 5 bases and V by 0 bases; bases with no gene match: 5. The CDR3 contains 15 residues. The CDR3, as DNA: TGTGCCAGCAGTTTAGCGGACAGGGCGGAATATGGCTACACCTTC. This encodes CASSLADRAEYGYTF.

In its sample, this clonotype was seen many times. The CDR3 loop is CATSRDKTGFSSYEQYF. The CDR3, as DNA: TGTGCCACCAGCAGAGATAAGACGGGTTTTAGCTCCTACGAGCAGTACTTC. V usage is TRBV15 and J usage is TRBJ2-7; D is unresolved. The germline V gene has CDR1 LNHNV and CDR2 YYDKDF (reference sequence). V lost 0 bases and J 0 bases, leaving 15 bases between the germline ends. The length of the CDR3 is 17 residues.

This clonotype showed up many times. This chain joins TRBV27 and TRBJ2-7; D gene ambiguous. This CDR3 contains 13 residues. Trimming left V 10 bases short and J 3 bases short, with 16 bases between. Germline CDR1 is MNHEY and CDR2 is SMNVEV (reference sequence). The CDR3 here is CATRRTTNYEQYF. CDR3 sequence (DNA): TGTGCCACCAGAAGAACCACCAACTACGAGCAGTACTTC.